Listed below are T cell receptor beta chains from one sample, sequenced in a study of OX40 agonist ivuxolimab in advanced cancers. Repertoires were generated with immunoSEQ multiplex PCR, while TCRdb's copy carries only in-frame clones and drops some. The profile shows 50,000 or so clones, roughly four fifths of them singletons. The sequencing used CD4+ or CD8+ T cells sorted from blood, collected in a trial of the OX40 agonist ivuxolimab. These receptors were collected from an adult with an advanced solid tumor such as melanoma, head and neck, liver or kidney cancer. Both conserved end residues are part of each CDR3. Each record gives: CDR3 protein, CDR3 DNA, CDR3 length, V gene, J gene, D gene, clone size. A D gene is named only where the DNA matches it firmly. Clone sizes are given selectively: once, few, many, or a class where the clone is expanded.

CDR3aa: CASSPSTDTQYF
CDR3nt: TGTGCCAGTAGTCCGAGCACAGATACGCAGTATTTT
len: 12
v_gene: TRBV19
j_gene: TRBJ2-3
d_gene: NA
abundance: NA

CDR3aa: CASSSRKVAGRYEQYF
CDR3nt: TGTGCCAGCAGTTCTAGAAAGGTGGCAGGGCGCTACGAGCAGTACTTC
len: 16
v_gene: TRBV28
j_gene: TRBJ2-7
d_gene: NA
abundance: once

CDR3aa: CASSPRPGENTEAFF
CDR3nt: TGTGCCAGCAGCCCGCGGCCAGGGGAGAACACTGAAGCTTTCTTT
len: 15
v_gene: TRBV7-3
j_gene: TRBJ1-1
d_gene: NA
abundance: once

CDR3aa: CASSPRQPPNTEAFF
CDR3nt: TGTGCCAGCTCACCCCGACAGCCCCCGAACACTGAAGCTTTCTTT
len: 15
v_gene: TRBV18
j_gene: TRBJ1-1
d_gene: NA
abundance: medium-sized

CDR3aa: CASSFRGSPLHF
CDR3nt: TGTGCCAGCAGCTTCCGGGGTTCGCCCCTCCACTTT
len: 12
v_gene: TRBV5-4
j_gene: TRBJ1-6
d_gene: NA
abundance: few

CDR3aa: CATSVSTYEQYF
CDR3nt: TGTGCCACCTCCGTCTCTACCTACGAGCAGTACTTC
len: 12
v_gene: TRBV6-6
j_gene: TRBJ2-7
d_gene: NA
abundance: NA

CDR3aa: CASSSLTSGGADTQYF
CDR3nt: TGCGCCAGCAGCTCCCTGACTAGCGGGGGGGCAGATACGCAGTATTTT
len: 16
v_gene: TRBV5-1
j_gene: TRBJ2-3
d_gene: TRBD2
abundance: NA

CDR3aa: CASSVTGRPTDTQYF
CDR3nt: TGTGCCAGCAGTGTAACGGGGCGTCCCACAGATACGCAGTATTTT
len: 15
v_gene: TRBV2
j_gene: TRBJ2-3
d_gene: NA
abundance: once

CDR3aa: CASSFARTEAFF
CDR3nt: TGTGCCAGCAGCTTTGCTAGGACAGAAGCTTTCTTT
len: 12
v_gene: TRBV7-8
j_gene: TRBJ1-1
d_gene: NA
abundance: once

CDR3aa: CASSLFSGGVEILDEQFF
CDR3nt: TGCGCCAGCAGCTTGTTCAGCGGGGGGGTTGAAATATTAGATGAGCAGTTCTTC
len: 18
v_gene: TRBV5-1
j_gene: TRBJ2-1
d_gene: TRBD2
abundance: NA

CDR3aa: CASSAGTSDTDTQYF
CDR3nt: TGTGCCAGCAGCGCCGGGACTAGTGACACAGATACGCAGTATTTT
len: 15
v_gene: TRBV14
j_gene: TRBJ2-3
d_gene: TRBD2
abundance: NA

CDR3aa: CASSPPRNRVEQYF
CDR3nt: TGTGCCAGCAGTCCCCCTCGTAACAGGGTCGAGCAGTACTTC
len: 14
v_gene: TRBV11-3
j_gene: TRBJ2-7
d_gene: NA
abundance: NA

CDR3aa: CASSSTGSSGNTIYF
CDR3nt: TGTGCCAGTAGTTCGACAGGCAGCTCTGGAAACACCATATATTTT
len: 15
v_gene: TRBV19
j_gene: TRBJ1-3
d_gene: NA
abundance: NA

CDR3aa: CASSDRGGTGEQFF
CDR3nt: TGTGCCAGCAGTGATCGGGGGGGCACCGGTGAGCAGTTCTTC
len: 14
v_gene: TRBV25-1
j_gene: TRBJ2-1
d_gene: TRBD2
abundance: NA

CDR3aa: CASSFSAGASDTQYF
CDR3nt: TGCGCCAGCAGCTTTTCTGCGGGGGCCTCAGATACGCAGTATTTT
len: 15
v_gene: TRBV5-1
j_gene: TRBJ2-3
d_gene: NA
abundance: NA

CDR3aa: CSVVSGGTDTQYF
CDR3nt: TGCAGCGTTGTTAGCGGGGGCACAGATACGCAGTATTTT
len: 13
v_gene: TRBV29-1
j_gene: TRBJ2-3
d_gene: TRBD2
abundance: NA

CDR3aa: CASSPSAGLDGYTF
CDR3nt: TGTGCCAGCAGCCCAAGCGCAGGGCTCGATGGCTACACCTTC
len: 14
v_gene: TRBV5-6
j_gene: TRBJ1-2
d_gene: NA
abundance: NA

CDR3aa: CASSPNREETQYF
CDR3nt: TGTGCCAGCAGCCCTAACAGGGAAGAGACCCAGTACTTC
len: 13
v_gene: TRBV7-9
j_gene: TRBJ2-5
d_gene: NA
abundance: NA

CDR3aa: CASSGDRVAKNIQYF
CDR3nt: TGTGCCAGCAGTGGGGACAGGGTGGCCAAAAACATTCAGTACTTC
len: 15
v_gene: TRBV6-1
j_gene: TRBJ2-4
d_gene: TRBD1
abundance: NA

CDR3aa: CASSISSGGAHEQYF
CDR3nt: TGTGCCAGCAGCATATCTAGCGGGGGGGCCCACGAGCAGTACTTC
len: 15
v_gene: TRBV13
j_gene: TRBJ2-7
d_gene: TRBD2
abundance: NA

CDR3aa: CASSLGWAGEETQYF
CDR3nt: TGCGCCAGCAGCTTGGGATGGGCGGGTGAAGAGACCCAGTACTTC
len: 15
v_gene: TRBV5-1
j_gene: TRBJ2-5
d_gene: NA
abundance: NA

CDR3aa: CASSFGVGANEQFF
CDR3nt: TGCGCCAGCAGCTTTGGTGTGGGAGCTAATGAGCAGTTCTTC
len: 14
v_gene: TRBV5-1
j_gene: TRBJ2-1
d_gene: NA
abundance: NA

CDR3aa: CASSLESGGSTDTQYF
CDR3nt: TGCGCCAGCAGCTTGGAGTCGGGGGGATCGACAGATACGCAGTATTTT
len: 16
v_gene: TRBV5-1
j_gene: TRBJ2-3
d_gene: TRBD2
abundance: few

CDR3aa: CASSQGANTGELFF
CDR3nt: TGTGCCAGCAGTCAAGGGGCTAACACCGGGGAGCTGTTTTTT
len: 14
v_gene: TRBV6-5
j_gene: TRBJ2-2
d_gene: NA
abundance: NA

CDR3aa: CASSIGRVETQYF
CDR3nt: TGTGCCAGTAGTATAGGACGGGTCGAGACCCAGTACTTC
len: 13
v_gene: TRBV19
j_gene: TRBJ2-5
d_gene: NA
abundance: NA

CDR3aa: CASSQEGQGPQETQYF
CDR3nt: TGCGCCAGCAGCCAAGAAGGACAGGGCCCACAAGAGACCCAGTACTTC
len: 16
v_gene: TRBV4-1
j_gene: TRBJ2-5
d_gene: TRBD1
abundance: NA

CDR3aa: CASSLAPGTGAKEKLFF
CDR3nt: TGTGCCAGCAGCTTAGCACCCGGGACAGGGGCTAAGGAAAAACTGTTTTTT
len: 17
v_gene: TRBV7-6
j_gene: TRBJ1-4
d_gene: TRBD1
abundance: NA

CDR3aa: CASSLAGVTTDTQYF
CDR3nt: TGTGCCAGCAGCTTAGCGGGGGTGACCACAGATACGCAGTATTTT
len: 15
v_gene: TRBV11-3
j_gene: TRBJ2-3
d_gene: NA
abundance: NA

CDR3aa: CASSIRVATSGGTDTQYF
CDR3nt: TGTGCCAGTAGTATAAGGGTTGCGACTAGCGGGGGCACAGATACGCAGTATTTT
len: 18
v_gene: TRBV19
j_gene: TRBJ2-3
d_gene: TRBD2
abundance: NA

CDR3aa: CASSIQGWSYEQYF
CDR3nt: TGTGCCAGTAGTATCCAGGGCTGGTCCTACGAGCAGTACTTC
len: 14
v_gene: TRBV19
j_gene: TRBJ2-7
d_gene: NA
abundance: NA

CDR3aa: CASSLDRVGNLAKNIQYF
CDR3nt: TGCGCCAGCAGCTTGGACAGGGTCGGGAACCTAGCCAAAAACATTCAGTACTTC
len: 18
v_gene: TRBV5-1
j_gene: TRBJ2-4
d_gene: NA
abundance: NA

CDR3aa: CASLRSGDTQYF
CDR3nt: TGTGCCAGCCTCCGCTCGGGAGATACGCAGTATTTT
len: 12
v_gene: TRBV2
j_gene: TRBJ2-3
d_gene: NA
abundance: NA

CDR3aa: CASSQGRQGNTEAFF
CDR3nt: TGTGCCAGCAGCCAAGGTCGTCAGGGGAACACTGAAGCTTTCTTT
len: 15
v_gene: TRBV14
j_gene: TRBJ1-1
d_gene: NA
abundance: NA

CDR3aa: CASKTEYNSPLHF
CDR3nt: TGTGCCAGCAAAACAGAATATAATTCACCCCTCCACTTT
len: 13
v_gene: TRBV6-6
j_gene: TRBJ1-6
d_gene: NA
abundance: once

CDR3aa: CASCEGHQETQYF
CDR3nt: TGTGCCAGTTGTGAGGGGCACCAAGAGACCCAGTACTTC
len: 13
v_gene: TRBV6-5
j_gene: TRBJ2-5
d_gene: NA
abundance: NA

CDR3aa: CASSQLNPAGDGKTQYF
CDR3nt: TGTGCCAGCAGCCAACTAAATCCAGCGGGGGATGGGAAGACCCAGTACTTC
len: 17
v_gene: TRBV7-2
j_gene: TRBJ2-5
d_gene: TRBD2
abundance: NA

CDR3aa: CASSFQRQGDTEAFF
CDR3nt: TGTGCCAGCAGCTTTCAAAGGCAGGGGGACACTGAAGCTTTCTTT
len: 15
v_gene: TRBV7-8
j_gene: TRBJ1-1
d_gene: TRBD1
abundance: NA

CDR3aa: CASSVRGVQETQYF
CDR3nt: TGTGCCAGTAGTGTGCGGGGGGTTCAAGAGACCCAGTACTTC
len: 14
v_gene: TRBV19
j_gene: TRBJ2-5
d_gene: TRBD2
abundance: few

CDR3aa: CASSRTNSNQPQHF
CDR3nt: TGTGCCAGCAGCCGGACAAATAGCAATCAGCCCCAGCATTTT
len: 14
v_gene: TRBV7-8
j_gene: TRBJ1-5
d_gene: NA
abundance: NA

CDR3aa: CASSLDPGGRAEAFF
CDR3nt: TGTGCCAGCAGCTTAGATCCAGGGGGCCGGGCTGAAGCTTTCTTT
len: 15
v_gene: TRBV11-2
j_gene: TRBJ1-1
d_gene: TRBD1
abundance: NA

CDR3aa: CASRTGTGEAFF
CDR3nt: TGTGCCAGCCGTACGGGGACAGGGGAAGCTTTCTTT
len: 12
v_gene: TRBV6-5
j_gene: TRBJ1-1
d_gene: TRBD1
abundance: NA

CDR3aa: CASAQGLDSNQPQHF
CDR3nt: TGTGCCAGCGCACAGGGTCTCGATAGCAATCAGCCCCAGCATTTT
len: 15
v_gene: TRBV13
j_gene: TRBJ1-5
d_gene: NA
abundance: NA

CDR3aa: CASSLGFLAGAYEQYF
CDR3nt: TGTGCCAGCAGCTTAGGTTTTTTAGCGGGGGCCTACGAGCAGTACTTC
len: 16
v_gene: TRBV7-8
j_gene: TRBJ2-7
d_gene: TRBD2
abundance: NA

CDR3aa: CASSFSGNTEAFF
CDR3nt: TGTGCCAGCAGCTTTTCGGGAAACACTGAAGCTTTCTTT
len: 13
v_gene: TRBV5-8
j_gene: TRBJ1-1
d_gene: NA
abundance: NA

CDR3aa: CASSSRPGHNSPLHF
CDR3nt: TGTGCCAGCAGCTCTAGGCCAGGGCACAACTCACCCCTCCACTTT
len: 15
v_gene: TRBV11-3
j_gene: TRBJ1-6
d_gene: NA
abundance: NA

CDR3aa: CASSIRAGSTDTQYF
CDR3nt: TGTGCCAGCAGCATTAGAGCGGGGAGCACAGATACGCAGTATTTT
len: 15
v_gene: TRBV7-2
j_gene: TRBJ2-3
d_gene: TRBD2
abundance: NA

CDR3aa: CASSPRSGQGSGNTIYF
CDR3nt: TGTGCCAGCTCACCACGATCGGGACAGGGGTCTGGAAACACCATATATTTT
len: 17
v_gene: TRBV18
j_gene: TRBJ1-3
d_gene: TRBD1
abundance: NA

CDR3aa: CASSESRTLGELFF
CDR3nt: TGCGCCAGCAGTGAGTCGAGGACCTTGGGGGAGCTGTTTTTT
len: 14
v_gene: TRBV10-1
j_gene: TRBJ2-2
d_gene: NA
abundance: few

CDR3aa: CASSPGSGILYEQYF
CDR3nt: TGCGCCAGCAGCCCGGGTTCCGGTATTCTATACGAGCAGTACTTC
len: 15
v_gene: TRBV5-1
j_gene: TRBJ2-7
d_gene: NA
abundance: once

CDR3aa: CATSRDERGPYEQYF
CDR3nt: TGTGCCACCAGCAGAGATGAGAGGGGCCCCTACGAGCAGTACTTC
len: 15
v_gene: TRBV15
j_gene: TRBJ2-7
d_gene: NA
abundance: NA